The 24 T cell receptor beta chains listed next were all sequenced from one sample in a study of T cell responses to AZD1222 COVID-19 vaccine (dated by TCRdb to about 2021). The time point label, as the study defines it: about 28 days (+/-7) after the second vaccine dose. The protocol used for the library was the immunoSEQ multiplex PCR assay. TCRdb carries this immuneACCESS record with in-frame sequences only. Its versions omit some clonotypes, under half of them owing to an unresolved V gene in the studies checked, with the rest unexplained. This sample gives under 50,000 clones in total; over 75% of them show up just once. Of the sample, approximately 5.3% falls within the top ten clones. Sequences were derived from peripheral blood, sampled 28 days after the second AZD1222 dose. The receptor source for this set is an adult who received the AZD1222 COVID-19 vaccine.

This clone was recorded once. CDR3 DNA: TGTGCCAGCAGCTTTACCGGGGCGGAATATAGCAATCAGCCCCAGCATTTT. Residues: CASSFTGAEYSNQPQHF. The chain carries TRBV7-2 and TRBJ1-5, with D perhaps matching TRBD1 (5 bases). The CDR3 runs 17 residues. Trimming took 3 bases from V and 0 from J, leaving 15 bases between them. The germline V gene encodes CDR1 SGHTA and CDR2 FQGNSA.

This clone was picked up a small number of times. The chain links TRBV4-1 to TRBJ2-5; tentatively, D is TRBD2 (6 bases). The CDR3 runs to 13 residues. V was trimmed by 4 bases and J by 3 bases, leaving 9 bases between them. Germline V gene data show CDR1 as MGHRA and CDR2 as YSYEKL. The CDR3 coding sequence is TGCGCCAGCAGCCCTTCGGGGGAAGAGACCCAGTACTTC. The encoded protein is CASSPSGEETQYF.

J is TRBJ2-3 and V is TRBV7-2, with 7 bases lining up with TRBD1. After removal of 5 bases from V and 5 bases from J, the junction contained 10 bases not matched to a gene. The length of the CDR3 is 15 residues. Germline values: CDR1 SGHTA, CDR2 FQGNSA. In nucleotides, the CDR3 is TGTGCCAGCAGCCGGGCTCGACAGGGCGGAGATACGCAGTATTTT. The encoded protein is CASSRARQGGDTQYF.

The chain employs TRBV6-5 and TRBJ2-1; TRBD2 matches 7 bases. With 2 bases clipped from V and 7 bases from J, the junction kept 8 bases outside the gene matches. This CDR3 has 15 residues. Germline values: CDR1 MNHEY, CDR2 SVGAGI. The CDR3 DNA sequence: TGTGCCAGCAGTTACACAGCGGGACGAACAAATGAGCAGTTCTTC. The encoded protein is CASSYTAGRTNEQFF.

This sequence joins TRBV5-4 and TRBJ2-3; D unclear. CDR3 length: 14 residues. Germline lookup yields CDR1 SGHNT and CDR2 YYREEE (reference sequence). V was cut by 6 bases and J by 5 bases, with 16 bases left in between. DNA for the CDR3: TGTGCCAGCACCACGGACCTGAACCAAGATACGCAGTATTTT. Residues: CASTTDLNQDTQYF.

The chain couples TRBV4-1 to TRBJ1-3; no firm D call. The V gene lost 5 bases and the J gene lost 0 bases, with 11 bases spanning the gap. From germline, CDR1 is MGHRA and CDR2 YSYEKL. This CDR3 comprises 15 residues. CDR3 coding DNA: TGCGCCAGCAGCAATTTACAGAACTCTGGAAACACCATATATTTT. Protein: CASSNLQNSGNTIYF.

The chain employs TRBV6-2 or TRBV6-3 and TRBJ2-7; D is undetermined. The CDR3 spans 16 residues. Germline V lookup: CDR1 MNHEY, CDR2 SVGEGT. The V gene lost 3 bases and the J gene lost 1 base, with 16 bases spanning the gap. This CDR3 reads CASSYRQERQSYEQYF. DNA of the CDR3: TGTGCCAGCAGTTATAGACAAGAGCGCCAATCCTACGAGCAGTACTTC.

V usage is TRBV4-2 and J usage is TRBJ2-4; D is ambiguous. V dropped 4 bases and J dropped 7 bases, with 11 bases sitting between them. Germline CDR1 LGHNA, CDR2 YNFKEQ. CDR3 size: 13 residues. This CDR3 is CASSPEPSNIQYF. The CDR3, as DNA: TGTGCCAGCAGCCCGGAACCCAGTAACATTCAGTACTTC.

This rearrangement joins TRBV5-6 to TRBJ2-1; D possibly corresponds to TRBD1 (5 bases). The germline CDR1 and CDR2 sequences are SGHDT and YYEEEE. The V end was cut by 0 bases, the J end by 5 bases, with 12 bases between. The CDR3 consists of 15 residues. CDR3 residues: CASSLGQGTHNEQFF. CDR3 nucleotides: TGTGCCAGCAGCTTGGGTCAGGGTACCCACAATGAGCAGTTCTTC.

The chain links TRBV28 to TRBJ2-1; unclear D gene. Per the germline V gene, CDR1 is MDHEN and CDR2 is SYDVKM. The CDR3 consists of 11 residues. Trimming removed 3 bases from V and 15 bases from J, with 12 bases in between. CDR3 amino acids: CASSFKLSVFF. The CDR3 region has the DNA TGTGCCAGCAGTTTTAAGCTCTCGGTGTTCTTC. The complete variable domain, with remaining parts taken from reference TRBV28 and TRBJ2-1, reads DVKVTQSSRYLVKRTGEKVFLECVQDMDHENMFWYRQDPGLGLRLIYFSYDVKMKEKGDIPEGYSVSREKKERFSLILESASTNQTSMYLCASSFKLSVFFGPGTRLTVL.

This chain connects TRBV24-1 to TRBJ2-1, with a weak D call TRBD2 (6 bases). Germline V gene data show CDR1 as KGHDR and CDR2 as SFDVKD. The CDR3 contains 17 residues. V was shortened by 3 bases and J by 1 base, with 15 bases between the two germline ends. In DNA, the CDR3 is TGTGCCACCAGTGATATAATCCCAGGGAGGTCCTACAATGAGCAGTTCTTC. Its translation is CATSDIIPGRSYNEQFF.

The chain joins TRBV3-1 (or the pseudogene TRBV3-2) to TRBJ2-7; TRBD1 matches at 8 bases. Trimming cost V 4 bases and J 2 bases; bases outside gene matches: 4. The CDR3 covers 14 residues. Looked up from germline, CDR1 is LGHDT and CDR2 is YNNKEL (reference sequence). CDR3 in amino acids: CASSPGQGTYEQYF. The CDR3 nucleotides read TGTGCCAGCAGCCCCGGACAGGGTACCTACGAGCAGTACTTC.

The V gene is TRBV2, the J gene TRBJ1-5, with TRBD1 matching over 8 bases. CDR1 and CDR2 (germline): SNHLY, FYNNEI. The CDR3 length is 15 residues. V lost 6 bases and J lost 3; bases outside the gene matches: 7. CDR3 residues: CASRPMGQVNQPQHF. CDR3 nucleotides: TGTGCCAGCAGGCCCATGGGACAGGTCAATCAGCCCCAGCATTTT. Full variable domain (outside the CDR3, taken from reference TRBV2 and TRBJ1-5): EPEVTQTPSHQVTQMGQEVILRCVPISNHLYFYWYRQILGQKVEFLVSFYNNEISEKSEIFDDQFSVERPDGSNFTLKIRSTKLEDSAMYFCASRPMGQVNQPQHFGDGTRLSIL.

The rearrangement uses TRBV15 and TRBJ2-5; D is unresolved. This CDR3 has 13 amino acids. Per the germline V gene, CDR1 is LNHNV and CDR2 is YYDKDF (reference sequence). The V end lost 0 bases, the J end lost 5 bases, and 7 bases lay between the germline ends. CDR3: CATSRDILETQYF. The CDR3 DNA follows: TGTGCCACCAGCAGAGATATCTTGGAGACCCAGTACTTC.

The J gene is TRBJ1-1, the V gene TRBV5-1; 8 positions match TRBD1. CDR3 length: 17 amino acids. The germline V gene encodes CDR1 SGHRS and CDR2 YFSETQ. V lost 4 bases and J lost 3; bases outside the gene matches: 14. In DNA, the CDR3 is TGCGCCAGCAGCCGAGGGGGGCCAGGGGGCTCTCACACTGAAGCTTTCTTT. Amino acids: CASSRGGPGGSHTEAFF.

This chain joins TRBV28 and TRBJ2-1; 8 nucleotides line up with TRBD2. From germline, CDR1 is MDHEN and CDR2 SYDVKM. This CDR3 contains 14 residues. J lost 10 bases, V lost 6 bases, and 11 bases had no gene match. This CDR3 is CASRRPSGPSEQFF. The CDR3 region has the DNA TGTGCCAGCAGGCGACCTAGCGGGCCTTCCGAGCAGTTCTTC.

The rearrangement links TRBV10-2 to TRBJ1-1, with 11 nucleotides matching TRBD1. Unmatched junction bases numbered 4, after V lost 6 bases and J lost 1 base. From germline, CDR1 is WSHSY and CDR2 SAAADI. This CDR3 has 15 amino acids. In DNA, the CDR3 is TGCGCCAGCAGCGGGACAGGGGGTTGGAACACTGAAGCTTTCTTT. Translating gives CASSGTGGWNTEAFF.

The chain is built from TRBV5-1 and TRBJ1-2, with D uncertain. Trimming shortened V by 0 bases and J by 4 bases, and 7 bases separated the two germline ends. The CDR3 covers 13 residues. Germline assignment: CDR1 SGHRS and CDR2 YFSETQ. In nucleotides, the CDR3 is TGCGCCAGCAGCTTGGCCACAGCCTATGGCTACACCTTC. Its protein is CASSLATAYGYTF.

The gene calls are TRBV18 and TRBJ1-1; 9 nucleotides match TRBD1. The trim removed 6 bases at V and 2 bases at J, leaving 4 bases unmatched. The V gene's germline CDR1 is KGHSH and CDR2 LQKENI. The CDR3 length is 14 residues. This CDR3 reads CASSWGQGNTEAFF. The DNA of the CDR3 is TGTGCCAGCTCTTGGGGACAGGGAAACACTGAAGCTTTCTTT.

This chain links TRBV3-1 (or the pseudogene TRBV3-2) with TRBJ2-5; TRBD2 matches at 16 bases. Germline V CDR1 and CDR2: LGHDT, YNNKEL (reference sequence). V was clipped by 5 bases and J by 5 bases; unmatched bases: 11. There are 18 residues in the CDR3. This CDR3 is CASSGTSGGAMKSETQYF. The CDR3 DNA is TGTGCCAGCAGCGGGACTAGCGGGGGGGCCATGAAGTCGGAGACCCAGTACTTC.

The J gene is TRBJ2-3, the V gene TRBV5-4, with D perhaps matching TRBD1 or TRBD2 (5 bases each). Germline CDR1 reads SGHNT; CDR2 reads YYREEE (reference sequence). V was trimmed by 4 bases and J by 0 bases, leaving 15 bases between them. This CDR3 is built from 16 residues. This CDR3 reads CASSGAPGPSTDTQYF. DNA for the CDR3: TGTGCCAGCAGCGGGGCGCCGGGACCCAGCACAGATACGCAGTATTTT.

This chain uses TRBV6-2 or TRBV6-3 with TRBJ1-5, with 9 positions matching TRBD1. The V gene end was trimmed by 2 bases and the J gene end by 6 bases; junction bases not matched to a gene: 2. The length of the CDR3 is 14 residues. Germline V CDR1 and CDR2: MNHEY, SVGEGT. DNA of the CDR3: TGTGCCAGCAGTTACGGACAGGGGACTCAGCCCCAGCATTTT. The encoded protein is CASSYGQGTQPQHF.

The V and J genes are TRBV6-2 or TRBV6-3 and TRBJ2-6; possibly TRBD1 or TRBD2 for D (7 bases each). Germline assignment: CDR1 MNHEY and CDR2 SVGEGT. V lost 4 bases to trimming and J lost 1 base, with 17 bases between them. This CDR3 region has 18 residues. The CDR3 spells CASSSTDREGSGANVLTF. CDR3 bases: TGTGCCAGCAGTTCGACCGACAGGGAGGGGTCTGGGGCCAACGTCCTGACTTTC.

The genes are TRBV5-1 and TRBJ1-1; no clear D gene. Germline V gene sequence: CDR1 SGHRS, CDR2 YFSETQ. V was pared by 1 base and J by 5 bases, with 9 bases between. CDR3 length: 13 residues. The CDR3 reads CASSLPPRTEAFF. For the CDR3, the DNA is TGCGCCAGCAGCTTGCCACCCAGGACTGAAGCTTTCTTT.